The 3 T cell receptor beta chains listed next were all sequenced from one sample in a study of blood T cell repertoires in COVID-19 (dated by TCRdb to about 2020). Receptors were amplified or captured by the immunoSEQ multiplex PCR assay. TCRdb's version of the immuneACCESS table is confined to in-frame rearrangements and falls short of the full clone set. An unresolved V gene accounts for under half of the shortfall where checked; the remainder is of unknown origin. In all, the sample holds 110,000 to 150,000 clones, and 80% of those were seen once. Approximately 3.6% of the sample goes to the ten largest clones. The sample comprised peripheral blood. These TCRs come from a man aged 65-85 years who had recovered from COVID-19.

The chain employs TRBV3-1 (or the pseudogene TRBV3-2) and TRBJ2-3; tentative D call: TRBD1 (6 bases). V was trimmed by 0 bases and J by 1 base, leaving 11 bases between them. This CDR3 spans 16 amino acids. The germline CDR1 and CDR2 sequences are LGHDT and YNNKEL (reference sequence). The CDR3 loop is CASSQDRWGRTDTQYF. CDR3 sequence (DNA): TGTGCCAGCAGCCAAGATCGCTGGGGGCGCACAGATACGCAGTATTTT.

The chain recombines TRBV19 with TRBJ2-7; the match to TRBD2 covers 13 bases. This CDR3 spans 14 amino acids. With 8 bases clipped from V and 3 bases from J, the junction kept 4 bases outside the gene matches. Germline V lookup: CDR1 LNHDA, CDR2 SQIVND (reference sequence). The CDR3 bases are TGTGCCAGTCGGCGGACTAGCGGGAGCTACGAGCAGTACTTC. This encodes CASRRTSGSYEQYF. Variable domain in full (rest from reference TRBV19 and TRBJ2-7): DGGITQSPKYLFRKEGQNVTLSCEQNLNHDAMYWYRQDPGQGLRLIYYSQIVNDFQKGDIAEGYSVSREKKESFPLTVTSAQKNPTAFYLCASRRTSGSYEQYFGPGTRLTVT.

This clone was detected once. The rearrangement links TRBV5-1 to TRBJ1-3; the D is unclear. The CDR3 sequence is 16 residues long. Between the trimmed V and J ends, which lost 0 bases and 0 bases, there was a span of 10 bases. Per the germline V gene, CDR1 is SGHRS and CDR2 is YFSETQ. Here the CDR3 reads CASSLGQLSSGNTIYF. The CDR3 DNA is TGCGCCAGCAGCTTGGGCCAGTTAAGCTCTGGAAACACCATATATTTT. The full variable domain, rest sourced from reference TRBV5-1 and TRBJ1-3, is KAGVTQTPRYLIKTRGQQVTLSCSPISGHRSVSWYQQTPGQGLQFLFEYFSETQRNKGNFPGRFSGRQFSNSRSEMNVSTLELGDSALYLCASSLGQLSSGNTIYFGEGSWLTVV.